This TCR beta chain was identified in a study of CD8 T cells in ankylosing spondylitis. Study observations and caveats: Ankylosing spondylitis blood appeared to be characterized by a TCR beta motif of roughly eight highly homologous variants.

One entry per CDR3 protein, called by TCRdb with MiXCR from the 5' RACE reads. The sample contains fewer than 750,000 distinct CDR3 sequences, under 20% of which appear only once. On this clonotype itself: Its antigen is still unknown.

Specimen: blood, either unsorted or a sorted T cell fraction (not recorded which). This TCR was sampled from a male donor with ankylosing spondylitis.

The DNA for the CDR3 is TGCAGTGCTAGGGGCGGGGGGGCCTACGAGCAGTACTTC. Protein sequence: CSARGGGAYEQYF. The chain has TRBV20-1 and TRBJ2-7; 9 bases are shared with TRBD2. The V and J ends lost 3 bases and 2 bases, in that order; junction bases with no gene match: 2. This CDR3 has 13 amino acids. CDR1 is DFQATT, CDR2 SNEGSKA, per germline (reference sequence).